The 26 T cell receptor beta chains listed next were all sequenced from one sample in a study of T cell clonality in common variable immunodeficiency. Findings of the study overall: Reportedly, TCR beta sequences from common variable immunodeficiency showed fewer deletions and N-nucleotide insertions.

Profiling relied on immunoSEQ multiplex PCR, and the TCRdb table lists in-frame clones only, not all of them. Observed in the sample are about 19,000 clones, none of them singletons. Their antigen targets remain unknown. The sequencing input was peripheral blood mononuclear cells. These receptors were obtained from a human donor with common variable immunodeficiency.

The CDR3: CASSLALNEKLFF. CDR3 bases read: TGTGCCAGCAGCTTAGCTCTTAATGAAAAA. This chain uses TRBV7-2 with TRBJ1-4, with D unclear. Coverage ceases 3 residues before the CDR3 finishes, and the germline J gene fills in the end. Per the germline V gene, CDR1 is SGHTA and CDR2 is FQGNSA. The CDR3 runs 13 residues. The ends were cut back, 0 bases at V and 4 bases at J, with 3 bases in the middle.

This clone was counted between two and nine times. CDR3 bases read: TGTGCCAGCTCACCACAACAGTCGGGGCAGCCC. Amino acid sequence: CASSPQQSGQP. The full CDR3 protein is CASSPQQSGQPQHF. V and J are TRBV18 and TRBJ1-5, with no clear D. The sequenced fragment ends 3 residues before the CDR3 boundary, so the rest is inferred from the germline J gene. The CDR3 is 14 residues long. Germline V gene data show CDR1 as KGHSH and CDR2 as LQKENI. V lost 1 base and J 7 bases, leaving 11 bases between the germline ends.

This clone was detected many times. The read ends 3 residues shy of where the CDR3 ends; the end is completed using the germline J gene. The chain carries TRBV30 and TRBJ2-1; 10 bases fit TRBD2. Germline loops: CDR1 GTSNPN, CDR2 SVGIG (reference sequence). The CDR3 runs to 12 residues. The J segment lost 9 bases and the V segment lost 1 base, leaving 0 bases of the junction unmatched. The CDR3 sequence: CAWSGLAGEQFF. Incomplete CDR3 DNA: TGTGCCTGGAGTGGACTAGCGGGTGAG.

The table lists this clone with a few counts. The DNA ends 3 residues before the CDR3 does, and the rest of the CDR3 is filled in from the germline J gene. This rearrangement joins TRBV5-1 to TRBJ2-1; a weak D match, TRBD2 (5 bases). Germline V gene lookup returns CDR1 SGHRS and CDR2 YFSETQ. V was trimmed by 5 bases and J by 7 bases, leaving 22 bases between them. The CDR3 loop spans 16 amino acids. CDR3 region: CASSPLLPPSGNEQFF. Partial CDR3 DNA: TGCGCCAGCAGTCCCCTGCTCCCTCCTTCGGGGAATGAG. The full variable domain, with the rest looked up from reference TRBV5-1 and TRBJ2-1, is KAGVTQTPRYLIKTRGQQVTLSCSPISGHRSVSWYQQTPGQGLQFLFEYFSETQRNKGNFPGRFSGRQFSNSRSEMNVSTLELGDSALYLCASSPLLPPSGNEQFFGPGTRLTVL.

This clone was seen only a few times. The read terminates 3 residues ahead of where the CDR3 ends, so the germline J gene completes it. The chain combines TRBV5-1 with TRBJ1-3; tentative D call: TRBD1 (6 bases). The CDR3 consists of 14 residues. V was trimmed by 5 bases and J by 0 bases, leaving 9 bases between them. The V gene's germline CDR1 is SGHRS and CDR2 YFSETQ. CDR3 in amino acids: CASRDSYSGNTIYF. The DNA read from the CDR3 is TGCGCCAGCAGGGACAGCTACTCTGGAAACACC. The full variable domain, completed using reference TRBV5-1 and TRBJ1-3, is KAGVTQTPRYLIKTRGQQVTLSCSPISGHRSVSWYQQTPGQGLQFLFEYFSETQRNKGNFPGRFSGRQFSNSRSEMNVSTLELGDSALYLCASRDSYSGNTIYFGEGSWLTVV.

As concerns this clone: The read terminates 3 residues ahead of where the CDR3 ends, so the germline J gene completes it. The chain carries TRBV30 and TRBJ2-1; D is possibly TRBD1 or TRBD2 (6 bases each). This CDR3 comprises 15 residues. Trimming removed 6 bases at V and 9 bases at J, with 24 bases between. CDR1 is GTSNPN, CDR2 SVGIG, per germline (reference sequence). The part of the CDR3 DNA that was read is TGTGCCTGTTGGGAGCGGAGGGGGATGTACGCTGAG. This codes for CACWERRGMYAE. From start to end, the CDR3 is CACWERRGMYAEQFF.

Of note for this clone: The read comes to an end 3 residues before the CDR3 does, leaving the germline J gene to fill in the end. The genes are TRBV2 and TRBJ2-5; D remains unclear. Trimming shortened V by 7 bases and J by 1 base, and 13 bases separated the two germline ends. The CDR3 consists of 14 residues. Germline CDR1 and CDR2: SNHLY and FYNNEI. Incomplete CDR3 DNA: TGTGCCAGCATCCTAGGTGGATTCCAAGAGACC. Encoded protein: CASILGGFQET. The full CDR3 protein is CASILGGFQETQYF.

This clone turned up a few times. The read stops 3 residues short of the end of the CDR3; the missing end is completed from the germline J gene. The chain carries TRBV19 and TRBJ1-2; D may be TRBD1 (5 bases). The CDR3 spans 14 residues. Trimming shortened V by 7 bases and J by 4 bases, and 16 bases separated the two germline ends. Germline loops: CDR1 LNHDA, CDR2 SQIVND (reference sequence). The chain's CDR3 is CASTSRAGIYGYTF. The DNA read from the CDR3 is TGTGCCAGTACTTCCAGGGCCGGAATCTATGGC.

This clone was found a few times. Read data end 3 residues before the CDR3 end; the end is taken from the germline J gene. The rearrangement uses TRBV2 and TRBJ1-1, with 7 nucleotides matching TRBD1. Germline V CDR1 and CDR2: SNHLY, FYNNEI. Losses at the gene ends were 11 bases for V and 4 bases for J; bases not matched to a gene: 13. This CDR3 spans 14 amino acids. Here the CDR3 reads CADRQGMGFTEAFF. CDR3 bases read: TGTGCCGACAGACAGGGTATGGGGTTCACTGAA.

Concerning this clone itself: The missing CDR3 end, 3 residues past where the read stops, is filled in from the germline J gene. The rearrangement links TRBV19 to TRBJ1-5; weak D call: TRBD1 (5 bases). Deletions cut 1 base from V and 7 bases from J, with 11 bases between. In germline, CDR1 is LNHDA, CDR2 SQIVND (reference sequence). The CDR3 runs 14 residues. The part of the CDR3 DNA that was read is TGTGCCAGTAGTATAGGGGGTCAGGGCCAGCCC. As protein: CASSIGGQGQP. The CDR3 in its entirety is CASSIGGQGQPQHF.

The table lists this clone with a few counts. The read finishes 3 residues shy of the CDR3 end, and the germline J gene is used to complete it. The chain joins TRBV7-6 to TRBJ2-5, with D perhaps matching TRBD1 (6 bases). Trimming removed 3 bases from V and 1 base from J, with 9 bases in between. This CDR3 is 14 amino acids long. CDR1 SGHVS and CDR2 FNYEAQ come from the germline V gene. The CDR3 bases that were read are TGTGCCAGCAGCTTGGAACAGGGCCAAGAGACC. Protein product: CASSLEQGQET. The full CDR3 is CASSLEQGQETQYF.

Regarding this clone: The read falls 3 residues short of the CDR3 end, and the missing part is taken from the germline J gene. The chain couples TRBV7-2 to TRBJ1-2; tentative D call: TRBD1 (6 bases). V dropped 5 bases and J dropped 4 bases, with 17 bases sitting between them. Germline V gives CDR1 SGHTA, CDR2 FQGNSA. The CDR3 runs to 15 residues. The chain's CDR3 is CASSPLGGGVYGYTF. The CDR3 DNA, read in part, is TGTGCCAGCAGCCCCCTTGGGGGGGGCGTCTATGGC. Full variable domain (rest looked up from reference TRBV7-2 and TRBJ1-2): GAGVSQSPSNKVTEKGKDVELRCDPISGHTALYWYRQSLGQGLEFLIYFQGNSAPDKSGLPSDRFSAERTGGSVSTLTIQRTQQEDSAVYLCASSPLGGGVYGYTFGSGTRLTVV.

Concerning this clone itself: The read halts 3 residues ahead of the CDR3 end, with the missing end drawn from the germline J gene. V and J are TRBV6-2 or TRBV6-3 and TRBJ2-7, with D unclear. Germline CDR1 reads MNHEY; CDR2 reads SVGEGT. The CDR3 loop spans 13 amino acids. Trimming removed 6 bases from V and 1 base from J, with 10 bases in between. CDR3 DNA, as far as it was read: TGTGCCAGCAGCCCCAGTAAGTCCTACGAG. Its protein is CASSPSKSYE. The full CDR3 reads CASSPSKSYEQYF.

Comment on this clone: The CDR3 is cut off 3 residues early in the read; its end comes from the germline J gene. The chain links TRBV6-2 or TRBV6-3 to TRBJ2-5, with TRBD1 identical over 8 bases. The CDR3 runs 15 residues. V was pared by 2 bases and J by 1 base, with 3 bases of the junction left unmatched. Germline V gene lookup returns CDR1 MNHEY and CDR2 SVGEGT. The CDR3 bases that were read are TGTGCCAGCAGTTACCGAGGGACAGGCCAAGAGACC. It yields the protein CASSYRGTGQET. The complete CDR3 protein is CASSYRGTGQETQYF.

Remarks on this clone: The read gets to within 3 residues of the CDR3 end, and the germline J gene fills in the rest. J is TRBJ2-7 and V is TRBV2, with 8 bases lining up with TRBD1. The germline gives CDR1 SNHLY, CDR2 FYNNEI. This CDR3 has 16 amino acids. With 4 bases clipped from V and 5 bases from J, the junction kept 13 bases outside the gene matches. CDR3 in amino acids: CASSVFPGQVFNEQYF. CDR3 DNA, as far as it was read: TGTGCCAGCAGTGTATTTCCGGGACAGGTGTTCAACGAG.

This clone has ten or more counts. Sequencing ends 3 residues short of the CDR3 end; the germline J gene provides the rest. The chain joins TRBV20-1 to TRBJ2-2, with TRBD2 identical over 12 bases. V trimming: 5 bases; J trimming: 7 bases; junction bases outside the gene matches: 11. CDR3 length: 16 amino acids. Germline V gives CDR1 DFQATT, CDR2 SNEGSKA (reference sequence). CDR3 amino acids: CSAPPLAGGLGGELFF. The covered CDR3 bases are TGCAGTGCTCCACCGCTAGCGGGAGGGCTAGGCGGGGAG.

This clone came up many times. Read sequence stops 3 residues before the CDR3 end, and the germline J gene provides the missing end. The chain uses TRBV5-1 and TRBJ2-2; no definite D call. V gave up 2 bases and J gave up 1 base, with 6 bases separating them. Germline CDR1 SGHRS, CDR2 YFSETQ. The CDR3 consists of 14 residues. The chain's CDR3 is CASSFRQNTGELFF. Incomplete CDR3 DNA: TGCGCCAGCAGCTTCAGACAGAACACCGGGGAG.

As concerns this clone: The read terminates 3 residues ahead of where the CDR3 ends, so the germline J gene completes it. This rearrangement joins TRBV19 to TRBJ2-1, with a possible D match to TRBD1 (5 bases). This CDR3 has 15 amino acids. CDR1 is LNHDA, CDR2 SQIVND, per germline (reference sequence). V was shortened by 0 bases and J by 4 bases, with 10 bases between the two germline ends. The CDR3 reads CASSIETAIYNEQFF. The CDR3 DNA, read in part, is TGTGCCAGTAGTATAGAGACAGCCATTTACAATGAG.

With regard to this clone: The read is 3 residues too short to cover the CDR3 end, so that end is filled in from the germline J gene. This chain connects TRBV5-6 to TRBJ2-7; D gene uncertain. Between the trimmed V and J ends, which lost 1 base and 3 bases, there was a span of 8 bases. Germline-derived CDR1 and CDR2 are SGHDT and YYEEEE. This CDR3 spans 13 amino acids. The CDR3 loop reads CASSLNPVYEQYF. The covered CDR3 bases are TGTGCCAGCAGCTTGAACCCAGTCTACGAG.

Comments on this clone: From the germline J gene comes the end of the CDR3, since the read stops 3 residues before it. The V call is TRBV6-2 or TRBV6-3, the J call TRBJ2-7; 10 bases are shared with TRBD1. The trim removed 10 bases at V and 4 bases at J, leaving 10 bases unmatched. Germline V gives CDR1 MNHEY, CDR2 SVGEGT. The length of the CDR3 is 14 residues. CDR3 DNA (partial): TGTGCCACCACAACCAAGGACAGGGGGTACGAG. Amino acid sequence: CATTTKDRGYE. From start to end, the CDR3 is CATTTKDRGYEQYF.

This clone has more than one count but fewer than ten. The CDR3 end is not reached by the read, which stops 3 residues before it; the germline J gene fills it in. V and J are TRBV19 and TRBJ1-1; possible D gene TRBD1, 6 bases. The ends were cut back, 2 bases at V and 1 base at J, with 11 bases in the middle. The CDR3 sequence is 15 residues long. Germline-derived CDR1 and CDR2 are LNHDA and SQIVND (reference sequence). The CDR3 here is CASSIIFRGNTEAFF. The covered CDR3 bases are TGTGCCAGTAGTATAATCTTCAGGGGGAACACTGAA.

This clone was counted at least ten times. The DNA ends 3 residues before the CDR3 does, and the rest of the CDR3 is filled in from the germline J gene. This sequence joins TRBV10-3 and TRBJ1-5; 10 positions match TRBD1. From germline, CDR1 is ENHRY and CDR2 SYGVKD. The trim removed 10 bases at V and 4 bases at J, leaving 4 bases unmatched. The CDR3 contains 13 residues. The covered CDR3 bases are TGTGCCACGGGACAGGGGTTAAATCAGCCC. It is translated as CATGQGLNQP. The full CDR3 reads CATGQGLNQPQHF.

As to this clone: The CDR3 is cut off 3 residues early in the read; its end comes from the germline J gene. This rearrangement joins TRBV6-1 to TRBJ1-2; the D is unclear. The length of the CDR3 is 12 residues. The germline V gene encodes CDR1 MNHNS and CDR2 SASEGT. Trimming took off 0 bases at V and 5 bases at J, with 4 bases between the two ends. The CDR3 bases that were read are TGTGCCAGCAGTGAAGCAGGGTATGGC. Translated, it gives CASSEAGYG. The full CDR3 protein is CASSEAGYGYTF.

This clone occurred many times. The read gets to within 3 residues of the CDR3 end, and the germline J gene fills in the rest. This chain uses TRBV29-1 with TRBJ2-3; 9 bases map to TRBD1. This CDR3 has 15 residues. With V trimmed by 8 bases and J by 0 bases, 9 bases remained unmatched. CDR1 and CDR2 from the germline V gene are SQVTM and ANQGSEA. Partial CDR3 DNA: TGCAGCATTTCCGGGACAGGGTCTAGCACAGATACG. Translation gives CSISGTGSSTDT. The whole CDR3 region reads CSISGTGSSTDTQYF.

As concerns this clone: The read comes to an end 3 residues before the CDR3 does, leaving the germline J gene to fill in the end. The V call is TRBV18, the J call TRBJ1-2; no definite D call. This CDR3 region has 14 residues. Germline CDR1 reads KGHSH; CDR2 reads LQKENI. The CDR3 bases that were read are TGTGCCAGCTCACCACCGGGCCAGAGAGGGGGC. Its protein is CASSPPGQRGG. The whole CDR3 is CASSPPGQRGGYTF.

This clone was picked up a small number of times. The CDR3 end lies 3 residues beyond the end of the read and is filled in from the germline J gene. The chain links TRBV30 to TRBJ2-3, with D possibly being TRBD1 (6 bases). CDR1 is GTSNPN, CDR2 SVGIG, per germline (reference sequence). The CDR3 runs 15 residues. V was trimmed by 0 bases and J by 5 bases, leaving 15 bases between them. The covered CDR3 bases are TGTGCCTGGAGTGTAAGGGGGTTAGGGAGAGATACG. The encoded protein is CAWSVRGLGRDT. The full CDR3 protein reads CAWSVRGLGRDTQYF.